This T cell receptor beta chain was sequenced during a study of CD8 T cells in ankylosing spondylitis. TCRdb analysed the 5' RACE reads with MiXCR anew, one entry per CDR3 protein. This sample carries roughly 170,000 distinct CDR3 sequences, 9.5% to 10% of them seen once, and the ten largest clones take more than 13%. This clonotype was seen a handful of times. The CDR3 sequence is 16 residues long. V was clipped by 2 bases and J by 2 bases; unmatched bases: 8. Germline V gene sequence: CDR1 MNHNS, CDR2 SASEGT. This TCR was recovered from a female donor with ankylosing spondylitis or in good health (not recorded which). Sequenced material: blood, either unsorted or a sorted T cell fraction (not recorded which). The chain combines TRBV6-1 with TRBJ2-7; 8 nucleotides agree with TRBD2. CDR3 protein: CASSESLAGLTYEQYF. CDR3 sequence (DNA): TGTGCCAGCAGTGAATCGCTAGCGGGCCTTACCTACGAGCAGTACTTC.